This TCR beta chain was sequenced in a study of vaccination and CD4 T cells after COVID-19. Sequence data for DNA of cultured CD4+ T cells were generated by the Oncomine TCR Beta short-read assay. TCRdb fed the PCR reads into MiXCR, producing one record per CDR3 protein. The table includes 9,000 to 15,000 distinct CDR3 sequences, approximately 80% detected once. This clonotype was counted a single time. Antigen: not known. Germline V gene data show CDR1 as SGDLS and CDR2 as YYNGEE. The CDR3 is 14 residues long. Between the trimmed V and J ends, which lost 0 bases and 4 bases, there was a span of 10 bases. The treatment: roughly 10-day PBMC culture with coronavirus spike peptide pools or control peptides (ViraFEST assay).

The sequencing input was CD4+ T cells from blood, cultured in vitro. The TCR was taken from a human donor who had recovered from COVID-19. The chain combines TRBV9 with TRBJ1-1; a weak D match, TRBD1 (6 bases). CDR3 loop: CASSVGGGSTEAFF. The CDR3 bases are TGTGCCAGCAGCGTAGGAGGGGGAAGCACTGAAGCTTTCTTT.